A single sample gave rise to the 9 T cell receptor beta chains below, sequenced in a study of blood T cell repertoires in COVID-19. Only in-frame clones appear in the TCRdb table, and some are missing; sequencing was by immunoSEQ multiplex PCR. The table lists roughly 86,000 clones, roughly 82% of them singletons, with 20% to 25% in the top ten. Material for sequencing was peripheral blood. The receptors shown here come from a human donor in a cohort sampled during active COVID-19.

This sequence joins TRBV7-6 and TRBJ2-1; D is possibly TRBD1 (5 bases). Germline values: CDR1 SGHVS, CDR2 FNYEAQ. With 2 bases removed from V and 2 bases from J, the gap between germline ends came to 19 bases. The CDR3 extends over 18 amino acids. CDR3 sequence reads: CASSLRPARDRAYNEQFF. The CDR3 nucleotides read TGTGCCAGCAGCTTACGGCCAGCCAGGGATAGGGCCTACAATGAGCAGTTCTTC.

This chain's CDR3 is CASSQGIPGSEQYF. As DNA, the CDR3 is TGCGCCAGCAGCCAAGGCATTCCGGGGAGCGAGCAGTACTTC. The gene calls are TRBV4-1 and TRBJ2-7; a possible D gene is TRBD2 (5 bases). With 1 base removed from V and 6 bases from J, the gap between germline ends came to 13 bases. The CDR3 has 14 amino acids. The germline V gene has CDR1 MGHRA and CDR2 YSYEKL.

This chain connects TRBV18 to TRBJ1-4; 7 bases line up with TRBD1. The CDR3 loop spans 14 amino acids. Germline V CDR1 and CDR2: KGHSH, LQKENI. V shed 6 bases and J 0 bases; nucleotides not matched to a gene: 1. CDR3 amino acids: CASSGQSTNEKLFF. For the CDR3, the DNA is TGTGCCAGCTCGGGACAGTCAACTAATGAAAAACTGTTTTTT.

The rearrangement uses TRBV7-6 and TRBJ2-7, with D possibly matching TRBD1 (6 bases). The V end lost 4 bases, the J end lost 4 bases, and 17 bases lay between the germline ends. From germline, CDR1 is SGHVS and CDR2 FNYEAQ. The CDR3 totals 15 residues. The CDR3 spells CASSSLGTNRYEQYF. The DNA for the CDR3 is TGTGCCAGCAGCTCACTCGGGACAAATCGATACGAGCAGTACTTC.

V and J are TRBV19 and TRBJ1-1, with D possibly matching TRBD1 (6 bases). V was cut by 5 bases and J by 2 bases, with 15 bases left in between. There are 15 residues in the CDR3. In germline, CDR1 is LNHDA, CDR2 SQIVND (reference sequence). The CDR3 DNA sequence: TGTGCCAGTAGTTTTCACAGGGTTATCAACACTGAAGCTTTCTTT. It translates to CASSFHRVINTEAFF.

A single count supports this clone. This rearrangement joins TRBV7-9 to TRBJ1-1, with 10 bases lining up with TRBD1. Trimming at V came to 5 bases and at J to 9 bases, leaving 12 bases not matched to a gene. The CDR3 is 15 residues long. CDR1 is SEHNR, CDR2 FQNEAQ, per germline (reference sequence). CDR3 region: CASSAKGTGDIKAFF. The CDR3, as DNA: TGTGCCAGCAGCGCCAAGGGGACAGGGGACATTAAAGCTTTCTTT.

This clone occurred a few times. This chain connects TRBV5-1 to TRBJ2-3; 7 bases fit TRBD2. V was clipped by 5 bases and J by 2 bases; unmatched bases: 11. This CDR3 comprises 16 residues. Germline V gene data show CDR1 as SGHRS and CDR2 as YFSETQ. The CDR3 here is CASSHRTRAVTDTQYF. The DNA for the CDR3 is TGCGCCAGCAGTCACCGGACTAGAGCGGTCACAGATACGCAGTATTTT.

CDR3 sequence reads: CASSQGLAGGTQYF. The CDR3, as DNA: TGTGCCAGCAGCCAAGGACTAGCGGGGGGGACCCAGTACTTC. V usage is TRBV3-1 (or the pseudogene TRBV3-2) and J usage is TRBJ2-5; 13 bases match TRBD2. This CDR3 has 14 residues. The V and J ends lost 1 base and 7 bases, in that order; junction bases with no gene match: 0. Looked up from germline, CDR1 is LGHDT and CDR2 is YNNKEL (reference sequence).

V is TRBV7-9 and J is TRBJ1-1; 7 bases line up with TRBD1. The CDR3 spans 12 residues. Germline values: CDR1 SEHNR, CDR2 FQNEAQ (reference sequence). V trimming: 5 bases; J trimming: 7 bases; junction bases outside the gene matches: 4. CDR3 protein: CASSPQGDEAFF. The CDR3 DNA is TGTGCCAGCAGCCCCCAGGGGGATGAAGCTTTCTTT. The complete variable domain, with remaining parts taken from reference TRBV7-9 and TRBJ1-1, reads DTGVSQNPRHKITKRGQNVTFRCDPISEHNRLYWYRQTLGQGPEFLTYFQNEAQLEKSRLLSDRFSAERPKGSFSTLEIQRTEQGDSAMYLCASSPQGDEAFFGQGTRLTVV.